The 13 T cell receptor beta chains in this list originate from one sample, sequenced in a study of beta chain features in type 1 diabetes. Reverse transcription of all isolated RNA meant that expressed TCRB transcripts were sequenced. Assay used: immunoSEQ multiplex PCR; TCRdb lists only in-frame clones, some missing. The sample has roughly 40,000 clones; 49% are singletons. Material: central memory CD4+ T cells from blood. These receptors were obtained from a young woman in good health.

The chain joins TRBV10-2 to TRBJ2-7, with TRBD1 matching over 10 bases. V shed 6 bases and J 2 bases; nucleotides not matched to a gene: 13. Germline V CDR1 and CDR2: WSHSY, SAAADI. This CDR3 is 17 amino acids long. DNA of the CDR3: TGCGCCAGCAGAGTGACAGGGGGCTGGGGGGGTACCTACGAGCAGTACTTC. Translation: CASRVTGGWGGTYEQYF.

A few counts support this clone. The chain recombines TRBV19 with TRBJ1-1; D possibly corresponds to TRBD1 (6 bases). Germline CDR1 reads LNHDA; CDR2 reads SQIVND (reference sequence). The CDR3 is 14 residues long. V gave up 4 bases and J gave up 6 bases, with 15 bases separating them. CDR3 residues: CASSKGGRFSEAFF. The CDR3 region has the DNA TGTGCCAGTAGTAAGGGGGGGCGTTTCTCTGAAGCTTTCTTT.

V and J are TRBV5-1 and TRBJ2-1; D uncertain. Germline assignment: CDR1 SGHRS and CDR2 YFSETQ. Between the trimmed V and J ends, which lost 0 bases and 5 bases, there was a span of 15 bases. The CDR3 covers 16 residues. The CDR3 protein is CASSLGQSNSDNEQFF. The DNA of the CDR3 is TGCGCCAGCAGCTTGGGACAATCAAATTCGGACAATGAGCAGTTCTTC.

This clone has only a few counts. This chain uses TRBV5-1 with TRBJ2-3; D is possibly TRBD2 (6 bases). V lost 7 bases to trimming and J lost 1 base, with 13 bases between them. Germline V lookup: CDR1 SGHRS, CDR2 YFSETQ. CDR3 length equals 14 residues. CDR3 bases: TGCGCCAGCCGGGAGAATAGCGGCACAGATACGCAGTATTTT. This gives the protein CASRENSGTDTQYF.

The rearrangement uses TRBV10-3 and TRBJ1-1; perhaps TRBD1 as D (6 bases). The CDR3 length is 14 residues. Germline-derived CDR1 and CDR2 are ENHRY and SYGVKD. The ends were cut back, 10 bases at V and 4 bases at J, with 19 bases in the middle. The CDR3 nucleotides are TGTGCCAGCAATCCACAGGGAAAGGGCACTGAAGCTTTCTTT. As protein: CASNPQGKGTEAFF.

This rearrangement joins TRBV7-2 to TRBJ2-3; D possibly corresponds to TRBD1 (6 bases). Per the germline V gene, CDR1 is SGHTA and CDR2 is FQGNSA. The V gene lost 2 bases and the J gene lost 5 bases, with 11 bases spanning the gap. The CDR3 is made up of 14 amino acids. CDR3 in DNA: TGTGCCAGCAGCTTACAGGGGTCATTAGATACGCAGTATTTT. It yields the protein CASSLQGSLDTQYF.

This clone has a handful of counts. This chain links TRBV6-1 with TRBJ2-7; no clear D gene. This CDR3 is built from 14 residues. The V and J ends lost 6 bases and 2 bases respectively, with 14 bases between them. Germline loops: CDR1 MNHNS, CDR2 SASEGT. Here the CDR3 reads CASSPNYPPYEQYF. The CDR3 DNA sequence: TGTGCCAGCAGCCCAAACTATCCCCCCTACGAGCAGTACTTC.

This chain joins TRBV25-1 and TRBJ1-5; D gene uncertain. The V end lost 5 bases, the J end lost 2 bases, and 7 bases lay between the germline ends. Germline assignment: CDR1 MGHDK and CDR2 SYGVNS. This CDR3 is 13 amino acids long. CDR3 protein: CASSQHGNQPQHF. CDR3 sequence (DNA): TGTGCCAGCAGTCAACACGGCAATCAGCCCCAGCATTTT.

The V and J genes are TRBV7-8 and TRBJ1-6, with D possibly TRBD1 on 6 matching bases. Per the germline V gene, CDR1 is SGHVS and CDR2 is FQNEAQ. This CDR3 spans 18 amino acids. Trimming removed 5 bases at V and 6 bases at J, with 23 bases between. The CDR3 here is CASSPNRVPVIGNSPLHF. As DNA, the CDR3 is TGTGCCAGCAGCCCAAACAGGGTCCCAGTTATCGGTAATTCACCCCTCCACTTT.

The rearrangement links TRBV6-1 to TRBJ1-5; a weak D match, TRBD1 (5 bases). The germline V and J ends were trimmed by 4 bases and 2 bases, with 9 bases remaining between them. This CDR3 is 14 amino acids long. CDR1 and CDR2 from the germline V gene are MNHNS and SASEGT. The CDR3 reads CASSGSRGNQPQHF. DNA for the CDR3: TGTGCCAGCAGTGGTTCCAGGGGCAATCAGCCCCAGCATTTT.

This clone was seen a few times. The chain is built from TRBV7-2 and TRBJ2-3; 8 bases are shared with TRBD2. Germline loops: CDR1 SGHTA, CDR2 FQGNSA. This CDR3 comprises 16 residues. The junction had 8 bases not matched to a gene; V was cut back by 0 bases and J by 6 bases. The CDR3: CASSLAGLSGGDTQYF. The CDR3 DNA sequence: TGTGCCAGCAGCTTAGCGGGGTTGAGCGGGGGTGATACGCAGTATTTT.

V and J are TRBV11-2 and TRBJ2-5; 14 bases map to TRBD2. V was pared by 5 bases and J by 4 bases, with 3 bases of the junction left unmatched. CDR3 size: 15 residues. Germline loops: CDR1 SGHAT, CDR2 FQNNGV. The CDR3 is CASSATSGGGETQYF. CDR3 bases: TGTGCCAGCAGCGCGACTAGCGGGGGGGGAGAGACCCAGTACTTC.

The chain links TRBV19 to TRBJ1-5, with D uncertain. The germline CDR1 and CDR2 sequences are LNHDA and SQIVND (reference sequence). The V end lost 3 bases, the J end lost 9 bases, and 9 bases lay between the germline ends. The length of the CDR3 is 12 residues. The CDR3: CASSILVGPQHF. The CDR3 nucleotides read TGTGCCAGTAGTATCCTCGTCGGGCCCCAGCATTTT.